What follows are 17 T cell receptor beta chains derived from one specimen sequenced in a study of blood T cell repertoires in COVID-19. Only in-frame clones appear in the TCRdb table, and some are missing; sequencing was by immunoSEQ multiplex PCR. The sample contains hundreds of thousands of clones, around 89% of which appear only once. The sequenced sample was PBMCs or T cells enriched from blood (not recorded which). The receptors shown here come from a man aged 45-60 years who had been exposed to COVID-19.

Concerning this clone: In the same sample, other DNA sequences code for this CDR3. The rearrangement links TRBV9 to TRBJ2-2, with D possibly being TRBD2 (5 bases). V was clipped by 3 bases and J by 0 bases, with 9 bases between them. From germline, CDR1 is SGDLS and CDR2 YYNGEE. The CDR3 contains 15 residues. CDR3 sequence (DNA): TGTGCCAGCAGCGCCGGACTCGCGAACACCGGGGAGCTGTTTTTT. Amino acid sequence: CASSAGLANTGELFF.

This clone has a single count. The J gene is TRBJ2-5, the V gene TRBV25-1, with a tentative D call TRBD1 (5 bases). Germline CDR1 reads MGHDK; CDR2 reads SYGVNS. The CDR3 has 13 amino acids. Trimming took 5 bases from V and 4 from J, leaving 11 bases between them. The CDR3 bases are TGTGCCAGCAGTCAATCAGGGTCAGAGACCCAGTACTTC. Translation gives CASSQSGSETQYF.

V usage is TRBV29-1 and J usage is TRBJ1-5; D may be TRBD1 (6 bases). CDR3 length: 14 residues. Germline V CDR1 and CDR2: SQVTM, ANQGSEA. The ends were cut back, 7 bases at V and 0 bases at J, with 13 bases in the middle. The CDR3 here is CSASQGSSNQPQHF. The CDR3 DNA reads TGCAGCGCATCACAGGGATCTAGCAATCAGCCCCAGCATTTT.

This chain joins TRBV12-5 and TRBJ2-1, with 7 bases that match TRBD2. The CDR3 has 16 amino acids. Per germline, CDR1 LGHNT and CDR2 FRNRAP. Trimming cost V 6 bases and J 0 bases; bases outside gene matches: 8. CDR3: CASGPPAGPSYNEQFF. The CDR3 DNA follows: TGTGCTAGTGGCCCCCCAGCGGGGCCCTCCTACAATGAGCAGTTCTTC.

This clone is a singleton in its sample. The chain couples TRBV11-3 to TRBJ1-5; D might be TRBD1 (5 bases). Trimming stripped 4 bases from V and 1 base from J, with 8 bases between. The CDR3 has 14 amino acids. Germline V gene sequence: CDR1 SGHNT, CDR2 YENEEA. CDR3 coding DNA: TGTGCCAGCAGCTGGGGGGGAAGCAATCAGCCCCAGCATTTT. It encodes CASSWGGSNQPQHF.

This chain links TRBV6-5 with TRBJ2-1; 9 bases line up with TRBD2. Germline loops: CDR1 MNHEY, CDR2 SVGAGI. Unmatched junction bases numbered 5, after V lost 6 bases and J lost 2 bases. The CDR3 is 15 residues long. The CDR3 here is CASRPGLAPYNEQFF. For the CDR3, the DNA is TGTGCCAGCAGACCGGGACTAGCCCCCTACAATGAGCAGTTCTTC.

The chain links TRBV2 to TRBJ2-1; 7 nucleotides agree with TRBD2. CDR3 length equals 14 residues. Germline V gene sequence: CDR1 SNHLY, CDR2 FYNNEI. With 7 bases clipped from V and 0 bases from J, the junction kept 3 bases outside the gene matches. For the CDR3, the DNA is TGTGCCAGCACAGGGACTATCTCCTACAATGAGCAGTTCTTC. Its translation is CASTGTISYNEQFF.

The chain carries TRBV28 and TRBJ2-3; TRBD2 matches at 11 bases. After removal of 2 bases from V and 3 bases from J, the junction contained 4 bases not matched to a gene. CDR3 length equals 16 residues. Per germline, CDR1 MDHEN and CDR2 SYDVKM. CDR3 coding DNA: TGTGCCAGCAGTTTACTAGCGGGGGGTTGGACAGATACGCAGTATTTT. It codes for CASSLLAGGWTDTQYF.

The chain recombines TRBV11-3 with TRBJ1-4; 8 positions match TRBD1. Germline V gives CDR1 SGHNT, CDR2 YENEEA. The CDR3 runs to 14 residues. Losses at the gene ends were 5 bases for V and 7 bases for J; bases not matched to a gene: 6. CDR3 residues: CASSPRQGSEKLFF. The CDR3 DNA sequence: TGTGCCAGCAGCCCCCGACAGGGGAGTGAAAAACTGTTTTTT.

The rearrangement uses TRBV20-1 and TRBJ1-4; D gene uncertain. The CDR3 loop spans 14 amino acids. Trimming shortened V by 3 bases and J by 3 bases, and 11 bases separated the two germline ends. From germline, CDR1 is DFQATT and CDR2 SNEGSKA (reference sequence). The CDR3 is CSASLGQPNEKLFF. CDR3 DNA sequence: TGCAGTGCTAGTTTGGGCCAGCCTAATGAAAAACTGTTTTTT.

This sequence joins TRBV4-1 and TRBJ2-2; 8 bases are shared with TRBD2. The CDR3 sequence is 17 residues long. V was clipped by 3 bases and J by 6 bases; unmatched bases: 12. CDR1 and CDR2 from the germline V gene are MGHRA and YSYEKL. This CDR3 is CASSHPPGLDEAGELFF. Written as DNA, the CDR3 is TGCGCCAGCAGCCACCCACCGGGACTAGATGAAGCCGGGGAGCTGTTTTTT.

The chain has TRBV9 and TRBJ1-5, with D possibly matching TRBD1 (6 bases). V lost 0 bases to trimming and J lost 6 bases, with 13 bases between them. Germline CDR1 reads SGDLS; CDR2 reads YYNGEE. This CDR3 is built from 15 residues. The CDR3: CASSVDYRVGQPQHF. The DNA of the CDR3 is TGTGCCAGCAGCGTAGATTACAGGGTAGGTCAGCCCCAGCATTTT.

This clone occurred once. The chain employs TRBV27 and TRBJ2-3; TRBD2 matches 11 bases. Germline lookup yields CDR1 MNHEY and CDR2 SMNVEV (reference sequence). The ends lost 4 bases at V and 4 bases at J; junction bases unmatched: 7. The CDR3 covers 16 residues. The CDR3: CASSSLPSGRSDTQYF. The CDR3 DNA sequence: TGTGCCAGCAGTTCTCTCCCTAGCGGGAGGTCAGATACGCAGTATTTT.

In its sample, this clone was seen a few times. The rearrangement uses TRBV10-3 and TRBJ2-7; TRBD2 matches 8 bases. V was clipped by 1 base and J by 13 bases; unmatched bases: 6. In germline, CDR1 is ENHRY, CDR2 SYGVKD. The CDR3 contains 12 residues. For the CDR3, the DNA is TGTGCCATCAGTGAGTTCGGGACTAGTCCATACGTC. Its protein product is CAISEFGTSPYV.

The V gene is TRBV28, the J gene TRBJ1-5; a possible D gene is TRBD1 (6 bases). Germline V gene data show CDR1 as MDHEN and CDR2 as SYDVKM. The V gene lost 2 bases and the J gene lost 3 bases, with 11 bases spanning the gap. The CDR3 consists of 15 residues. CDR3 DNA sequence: TGTGCCAGCAGTTTACAACAGGGCAACAATCAGCCCCAGCATTTT. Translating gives CASSLQQGNNQPQHF.

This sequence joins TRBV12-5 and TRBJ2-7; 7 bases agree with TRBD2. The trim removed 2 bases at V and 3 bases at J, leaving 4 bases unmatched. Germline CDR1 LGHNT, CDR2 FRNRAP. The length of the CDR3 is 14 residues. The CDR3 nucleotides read TGTGCTAGTGGTTTGTCTCGGACTAGCTACGAGCAGTACGTC. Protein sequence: CASGLSRTSYEQYV.

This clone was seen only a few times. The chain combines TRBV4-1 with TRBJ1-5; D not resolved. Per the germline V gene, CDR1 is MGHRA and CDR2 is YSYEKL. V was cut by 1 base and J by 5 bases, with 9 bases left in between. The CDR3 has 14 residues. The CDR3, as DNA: TGCGCCAGCAGCCAAGTCCCGAACTATCAGCCCCAGCATTTT. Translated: CASSQVPNYQPQHF.